Listed below are T cell receptor beta chains from one sample, sequenced in a study of cytomegalovirus exposure and HLA in healthy donors. The assay was immunoSEQ multiplex PCR, and TCRdb's table has in-frame clones only and misses some. The profile shows over 150,000 clones, approximately 84% of them singletons. Specimen: PBMCs. The receptors originated from a man in his late teens or twenties in good health and CMV-seronegative. Both conserved end residues are part of each CDR3. The D gene is left open where the match is weak.

D: .
V: TRBV7-9
CDR3: CASSLVTAYGYTF

D: .
V: TRBV28
CDR3: CASSRPQGLLYGYTF

D: TRBD2
V: TRBV7-9
CDR3: CASSPPETSGGAWEPEQFF

D: .
V: TRBV7-9
CDR3: CASSLTIRAMGGDNEKLFF

D: .
V: TRBV7-8
CDR3: CASSLVTGDAYEQYF

D: .
V: TRBV6-5
CDR3: CASSYASVYEQYF

D: TRBD2
V: TRBV5-1
CDR3: CASSLGRERDEQFF

D: .
V: TRBV4-2
CDR3: CASAFIPGLNSYEQYF

D: TRBD2
V: TRBV11-3
CDR3: CASSALAGGGNEQFF

D: .
V: TRBV4-1
CDR3: CASSQSGGAQAYTDTQYF

D: .
V: TRBV27
CDR3: CASSLTGPSMPQHF

D: TRBD1
V: TRBV7-9
CDR3: CASSIKQGADTF

D: .
V: TRBV12-5
CDR3: CASGLGQNRNEQFF

D: .
V: TRBV29-1
CDR3: CSVVHYEQYF

D: .
V: TRBV7-9
CDR3: CASSPGAEKLFF

D: TRBD2
V: TRBV11-3
CDR3: CASSLELAGGSYNEQFF